These 2 T cell receptor beta chains share one sample of origin, sequenced in a study of cytotoxic CD8 clonotypes in ibrutinib-treated CLL. Data came from immunoSEQ multiplex PCR; TCRdb stores just in-frame clones and leaves some out. Among 250,000 to 350,000 clones, roughly 76% were seen once, and the ten largest hold about 6%. Sample: PBMCs, taken at disease progression, from a patient treated with ibrutinib. The receptors shown here come from a human donor with chronic lymphocytic leukemia.

The chain has TRBV9 and TRBJ2-2, with D perhaps given as TRBD1 or TRBD2 (5 bases each). With 6 bases removed from V and 0 bases from J, the gap between germline ends came to 9 bases. Germline V gene data show CDR1 as SGDLS and CDR2 as YYNGEE. The CDR3 runs to 14 residues. CDR3 coding DNA: TGTGCCAGCACCCGGGGCGCGAACACCGGGGAGCTGTTTTTT. Translated, it gives CASTRGANTGELFF.

The count of this clone is one. CDR3 nucleotides: TGCGCCAGCGCGATCGGGACTCAAACCTCAGATACGCAGTATTTT. It codes for CASAIGTQTSDTQYF. V is TRBV10-1 and J is TRBJ2-3; TRBD2 might be the D (6 bases). V lost 8 bases to trimming and J lost 4 bases, with 19 bases between them. The CDR3 is 15 residues long. In germline, CDR1 is WNHNN, CDR2 SYGVQD (reference sequence).